Listed here are 30 T cell receptor beta chains from one sample, sequenced in a study of radiation and T cells in renal cell carcinoma. Time point of the sample: blood 4 weeks post-SBRT, at nephrectomy. Treatment indicated: 15 Gy SBRT to primary tumor, nephrectomy 4 weeks later. Sequenced by immunoSEQ multiplex PCR; TCRdb stores in-frame clones only, minus some. In the table there are roughly 64,000 clones, 65% to 80% of which are singletons. The material sequenced was blood, taken from a patient whose treatment included radiotherapy and nephrectomy. The receptors originated from a man in his sixties with renal cell carcinoma.

This sequence joins TRBV6-1 and TRBJ2-7, with TRBD2 matching over 10 bases. The CDR3 loop spans 16 amino acids. CDR1 is MNHNS and CDR2 is SASEGT in the germline V gene. Germline trimming cut 3 bases from V and 4 bases from J; bases unmatched to any gene: 9. The CDR3 coding sequence is TGTGCCAGCAGTGATAGGAATAGCGGGAGGCTTTACGAGCAGTACGTC. Its translation is CASSDRNSGRLYEQYV.

The CDR3 DNA is TGTGCCAGCAGTTTATTCGCGGGGGCAGGAGAGTCCCAGCATTTT. It yields the protein CASSLFAGAGESQHF. V gene TRBV27 combines with J gene TRBJ1-5; D is possibly TRBD1 (6 bases). Germline CDR1 is MNHEY and CDR2 is SMNVEV (reference sequence). The CDR3 has 15 residues. V was pared by 1 base and J by 11 bases, with 18 bases between.

The chain recombines TRBV14 with TRBJ2-7; perhaps D is TRBD1 or TRBD2 (5 bases each). The V gene's germline CDR1 is SGHDN and CDR2 FVKESK. The CDR3 loop spans 22 amino acids. V dropped 7 bases and J dropped 3 bases, with 40 bases sitting between them. DNA of the CDR3: TGTGCCAGCACCCCGCCCCCTGCCCGGACCGTGTGCGTTCGGGACCCAGACTACGAGCAGTACGTC. Translating it yields CASTPPPARTVCVRDPDYEQYV.

The chain couples TRBV19 to TRBJ2-7; tentative D call: TRBD2 (6 bases). The CDR3 contains 14 residues. V lost 5 bases to trimming and J lost 3 bases, with 14 bases between them. Germline V lookup: CDR1 LNHDA, CDR2 SQIVND (reference sequence). CDR3 DNA: TGTGCCAGTAGTCAAATAGCGGCGATCTACGAGCAGTACGTC. Encoded protein: CASSQIAAIYEQYV.

This clone appeared a few times. The chain joins TRBV20-1 to TRBJ2-1; D remains ambiguous. The germline CDR1 and CDR2 sequences are DFQATT and SNEGSKA (reference sequence). The CDR3 extends over 10 amino acids. V shed 1 base and J shed 14 bases, with 9 bases lying between them. CDR3 region: CSARGGVEFF. The CDR3 coding sequence is TGCAGTGCTAGAGGGGGTGTAGAGTTCTTC.

This sequence joins TRBV6-4 and TRBJ2-7; the D is unclear. Between the trimmed V and J ends, which lost 0 bases and 6 bases, there was a span of 18 bases. Looked up from germline, CDR1 is MRHNA and CDR2 is SNTAGT. The CDR3 extends over 16 amino acids. The CDR3 coding sequence is TGTGCCAGCAGTGACTCCAAAGCGCCGCCGTCGGGCGAGCAGTACGTC. This translates into CASSDSKAPPSGEQYV.

The gene calls are TRBV27 and TRBJ1-1, with TRBD1 as a possible D gene (5 bases). The CDR3 runs 14 residues. Germline loops: CDR1 MNHEY, CDR2 SMNVEV (reference sequence). V was trimmed by 8 bases and J by 3 bases, leaving 16 bases between them. The CDR3 nucleotides are TGTGCCAGCTGCCCTCGGAGGGACGACACTGAAGCTTTCTTT. Protein sequence: CASCPRRDDTEAFF.

The V gene is TRBV27, the J gene TRBJ2-7; D is ambiguous. The germline gives CDR1 MNHEY, CDR2 SMNVEV (reference sequence). This CDR3 comprises 13 residues. V lost 5 bases and J lost 2, with 10 bases in between. In nucleotides, the CDR3 is TGTGCCAGCAGTGTTAGATCCGCCTACGAGCAGTACTTC. This sequence encodes CASSVRSAYEQYF.

This rearrangement joins TRBV4-1 to TRBJ2-5, with 7 bases lining up with TRBD2. The V gene end was trimmed by 5 bases and the J gene end by 1 base; junction bases not matched to a gene: 7. The CDR3 length is 15 residues. Germline loops: CDR1 MGHRA, CDR2 YSYEKL. CDR3 bases: TGCGCCAGCAGCTCCGAAGCGGGACTCCAAGAGACCCAGTACTTC. Protein: CASSSEAGLQETQYF.

This clone was recorded only once. This chain joins TRBV6-5 and TRBJ1-1; no firm D call. Germline-derived CDR1 and CDR2 are MNHEY and SVGAGI. V dropped 0 bases and J dropped 1 base, with 6 bases sitting between them. The CDR3 contains 14 residues. CDR3 protein: CASSYSGGNTEAFF. CDR3 DNA: TGTGCCAGCAGTTACTCGGGAGGGAACACTGAAGCTTTCTTT.

V and J are TRBV5-1 and TRBJ2-1; 14 bases match TRBD2. Per the germline V gene, CDR1 is SGHRS and CDR2 is YFSETQ. V gave up 4 bases and J gave up 9 bases; unmatched junction bases: 6. This CDR3 has 15 residues. The CDR3 DNA follows: TGCGCCAGCAGCCGAGGGACTAGCGGGAGCGGTGAGCAGTTCTTC. Translation: CASSRGTSGSGEQFF. The full variable domain, rest sourced from reference TRBV5-1 and TRBJ2-1, is KAGVTQTPRYLIKTRGQQVTLSCSPISGHRSVSWYQQTPGQGLQFLFEYFSETQRNKGNFPGRFSGRQFSNSRSEMNVSTLELGDSALYLCASSRGTSGSGEQFFGPGTRLTVL.

The chain couples TRBV30 to TRBJ1-3, with D hard to call. Between the trimmed V and J ends, which lost 2 bases and 4 bases, there was a span of 9 bases. The length of the CDR3 is 13 residues. Germline assignment: CDR1 GTSNPN and CDR2 SVGIG (reference sequence). CDR3 region: CAWSRNPGNTIYF. The CDR3 DNA sequence: TGTGCCTGGAGTAGGAATCCGGGAAACACCATATATTTT.

V usage is TRBV6-5 and J usage is TRBJ1-1; 11 bases are a match to TRBD1. V shed 8 bases, J shed 5 bases, and the junction held 7 bases outside the gene matches. The CDR3 length is 14 residues. Germline V CDR1 and CDR2: MNHEY, SVGAGI. The CDR3 region is CASRTGGSLTEAFF. CDR3 DNA: TGTGCCAGCCGGACAGGGGGCAGTCTAACTGAAGCTTTCTTT.

The genes are TRBV5-4 and TRBJ2-1; D may be TRBD2 (5 bases). V was trimmed by 0 bases and J by 4 bases, leaving 11 bases between them. Germline V gene sequence: CDR1 SGHNT, CDR2 YYREEE (reference sequence). This CDR3 has 15 amino acids. CDR3 coding DNA: TGTGCCAGCAGCTTGGGAGGGCCGGAATACAATGAGCAGTTCTTC. As protein: CASSLGGPEYNEQFF.

The CDR3 DNA is TGTGCCAGCAGCTCGGGGGGCCTCCAAGAGACCCAGTACTTC. Its protein is CASSSGGLQETQYF. This chain connects TRBV5-4 to TRBJ2-5; D perhaps matches TRBD2 (7 bases). Looked up from germline, CDR1 is SGHNT and CDR2 is YYREEE (reference sequence). CDR3 size: 14 residues. Trimming pared 3 bases from V and 1 base from J, leaving 10 bases between.

In this sample, this clone turned up a few times. The genes are TRBV14 and TRBJ2-3, with 7 bases aligning to TRBD2. The CDR3 runs 16 residues. Germline V gene data show CDR1 as SGHDN and CDR2 as FVKESK. The J segment lost 0 bases and the V segment lost 4 bases, leaving 7 bases of the junction unmatched. CDR3: CASSLWLAESTDTQYF. For the CDR3, the DNA is TGTGCCAGCAGCCTTTGGCTAGCGGAAAGCACAGATACGCAGTATTTT.

The chain has TRBV2 and TRBJ1-2; no firm D call. The ends were cut back, 6 bases at V and 3 bases at J, with 14 bases in the middle. This CDR3 contains 14 residues. The germline V gene encodes CDR1 SNHLY and CDR2 FYNNEI. The CDR3 nucleotides read TGTGCCAGCAGGAACGGGGTTTTAGACTATGGCTACACCTTC. Its translation is CASRNGVLDYGYTF.

The chain combines TRBV5-1 with TRBJ2-2; D is perhaps TRBD2 (5 bases). V dropped 5 bases and J dropped 1 base, with 15 bases sitting between them. The CDR3 length is 16 residues. Germline V gives CDR1 SGHRS, CDR2 YFSETQ. This CDR3 reads CASSAGGQENTGELFF. The CDR3 DNA reads as TGCGCCAGCAGTGCGGGTGGGCAGGAGAACACCGGGGAGCTGTTTTTT.

V gene TRBV14 combines with J gene TRBJ2-1; D is unclear. Trimming removed 2 bases at V and 11 bases at J, with 10 bases between. Germline V gives CDR1 SGHDN, CDR2 FVKESK. The CDR3 is made up of 12 amino acids. The CDR3: CASSQTSGQQFF. The CDR3 coding sequence is TGTGCCAGCAGCCAAACTTCCGGACAGCAGTTCTTC.

V usage is TRBV10-3 and J usage is TRBJ2-5; D is unresolved. CDR1 is ENHRY, CDR2 SYGVKD, per germline. Between the trimmed V and J ends, which lost 6 bases and 3 bases, there was a span of 8 bases. CDR3 length equals 12 residues. This CDR3 reads CAIRGDEETQYF. The CDR3 DNA reads as TGTGCCATCAGGGGCGACGAAGAGACCCAGTACTTC.

CDR3 nucleotide sequence: TGTGCCAGCTCACCCACCCGGGACAGGGGTCCCGAAGCTTTCTTT. This sequence encodes CASSPTRDRGPEAFF. V gene TRBV18 combines with J gene TRBJ1-1, with 10 bases identical to TRBD1. Unmatched junction bases numbered 9, after V lost 3 bases and J lost 8 bases. CDR1 KGHSH and CDR2 LQKENI come from the germline V gene. This CDR3 has 15 amino acids.

The rearrangement uses TRBV19 and TRBJ2-3; D remains unclear. Germline lookup yields CDR1 LNHDA and CDR2 SQIVND (reference sequence). The CDR3 runs to 13 residues. Trimming cost V 4 bases and J 2 bases, with 7 bases left between them. As DNA, the CDR3 is TGTGCCAGTAGTAGGGGTGACACAGATACGCAGTATTTT. It encodes CASSRGDTDTQYF.

The genes are TRBV7-2 and TRBJ2-5; D perhaps matches TRBD2 (5 bases). The germline V gene encodes CDR1 SGHTA and CDR2 FQGNSA. This CDR3 is 15 amino acids long. V shed 0 bases and J shed 5 bases, with 13 bases lying between them. CDR3 in DNA: TGTGCCAGCAGCTTAGCGGGAGAGGGCGGGGAGACCCAGTACTTC. It translates to CASSLAGEGGETQYF.

A single count supports this clone. The chain links TRBV7-3 to TRBJ1-1; D is undetermined. V lost 0 bases and J 1 base, leaving 3 bases between the germline ends. The germline CDR1 and CDR2 sequences are SGHTA and FQGTGA. The CDR3 is made up of 13 amino acids. The CDR3 DNA reads TGTGCCAGCAGCTTAACCACGAACACTGAAGCTTTCTTT. Translating it yields CASSLTTNTEAFF.

J is TRBJ2-3 and V is TRBV25-1, with no clear D. V lost 4 bases and J lost 0, with 8 bases in between. The CDR3 runs 14 residues. Germline V gives CDR1 MGHDK, CDR2 SYGVNS. The CDR3 nucleotides read TGTGCCAGCAGTGTAGGAACTAGCACAGATACGCAGTATTTT. It encodes CASSVGTSTDTQYF.

The chain employs TRBV10-2 and TRBJ2-7; 7 bases map to TRBD1. The CDR3 covers 15 residues. Trimming at V came to 1 base and at J to 3 bases, leaving 6 bases not matched to a gene. CDR1 and CDR2 (germline): WSHSY, SAAADI. Here the CDR3 reads CASSEWNRGVYEQYF. The CDR3 nucleotides read TGCGCCAGCAGTGAGTGGAACAGGGGAGTCTACGAGCAGTACTTC.

This clone came up many times. This chain joins TRBV4-1 and TRBJ1-2; D not resolved. Germline-derived CDR1 and CDR2 are MGHRA and YSYEKL. The CDR3 consists of 16 residues. The V and J ends lost 0 bases and 2 bases respectively, with 13 bases between them. CDR3 in DNA: TGCGCCAGCAGCCAAGACCTAACGGCCGTCAACTATGGCTACACCTTC. Translated: CASSQDLTAVNYGYTF.

The CDR3 bases are TGTGCCAGCACCTCCGAGCGCGGCTACGAGCAGTACTTC. Its translation is CASTSERGYEQYF. The chain uses TRBV6-6 and TRBJ2-7, with D uncertain. Germline CDR1 reads MNHNY; CDR2 reads SVGAGI (reference sequence). Trimming took 7 bases from V and 3 from J, leaving 13 bases between them. The CDR3 has 13 amino acids.

This sequence joins TRBV11-2 and TRBJ2-7; TRBD1 matches at 8 bases. Trimming took 4 bases from V and 5 from J; bases not matched to a gene: 7. Germline values: CDR1 SGHAT, CDR2 FQNNGV. This CDR3 has 14 amino acids. CDR3 residues: CASSSRDRFHEQYF. CDR3 in DNA: TGTGCCAGCAGCTCCCGGGACAGGTTCCACGAGCAGTACTTC.

This sequence joins TRBV7-9 and TRBJ1-2; D perhaps matches TRBD1 (6 bases). CDR3 length: 13 residues. Germline CDR1 SEHNR, CDR2 FQNEAQ (reference sequence). Trimming removed 3 bases at V and 12 bases at J, with 17 bases between. The CDR3 loop reads CASSLDSRSFNTF. The CDR3 nucleotides read TGTGCCAGCAGCTTGGACAGTAGATCCTTTAACACCTTC.